What follows are 11 T cell receptor beta chains derived from one specimen sequenced in a study of blood T cell repertoires in COVID-19. Libraries were prepared by immunoSEQ multiplex PCR; TCRdb keeps only in-frame clonotypes and omits some of them. The table has 250,000 to 300,000 clones, 75% to 90% seen once. The sequencing sample was made of peripheral blood. These TCRs come from a woman aged 40 to 49 with acute or convalescent COVID-19.

The chain joins TRBV19 to TRBJ2-5; TRBD2 agrees at 9 bases. CDR1 is LNHDA and CDR2 is SQIVND in the germline V gene (reference sequence). J gave up 4 bases and V 4 bases, and 7 bases lay outside the gene matches. CDR3 length equals 15 residues. CDR3 coding DNA: TGTGCCAGTAGTAGGGCGGGACTAGCCTCAGAGACCCAGTACTTC. This codes for CASSRAGLASETQYF. Together with reference TRBV19 and TRBJ2-5, the CDR3 gives the full variable domain: DGGITQSPKYLFRKEGQNVTLSCEQNLNHDAMYWYRQDPGQGLRLIYYSQIVNDFQKGDIAEGYSVSREKKESFPLTVTSAQKNPTAFYLCASSRAGLASETQYFGPGTRLLVL.

The genes are TRBV3-1 (or the pseudogene TRBV3-2) and TRBJ1-3; 9 bases are a match to TRBD1. From germline, CDR1 is LGHDT and CDR2 YNNKEL (reference sequence). After removal of 4 bases from V and 2 bases from J, the junction contained 9 bases not matched to a gene. This CDR3 has 17 amino acids. CDR3 residues: CASSRTGTGLTGNTIYF. DNA for the CDR3: TGTGCCAGCAGCCGCACCGGGACAGGGTTAACTGGAAACACCATATATTTT.

V is TRBV2 and J is TRBJ1-5; 11 bases are a match to TRBD1. V lost 3 bases, J lost 1 base, and 14 bases stayed unmatched. Germline assignment: CDR1 SNHLY and CDR2 FYNNEI. The CDR3 covers 20 residues. The CDR3 DNA reads TGTGCCAGCAGTGAGGATCATTGGACAGGGGGCTTGGGCAGCAATCAGCCCCAGCATTTT. Translated: CASSEDHWTGGLGSNQPQHF. Combining the CDR3 with reference TRBV2 and TRBJ1-5 gives the whole variable domain EPEVTQTPSHQVTQMGQEVILRCVPISNHLYFYWYRQILGQKVEFLVSFYNNEISEKSEIFDDQFSVERPDGSNFTLKIRSTKLEDSAMYFCASSEDHWTGGLGSNQPQHFGDGTRLSIL.

This chain joins TRBV11-1 and TRBJ1-2, with 8 bases fitting TRBD1. The V gene's germline CDR1 is SGHAT and CDR2 FQDESV (reference sequence). This CDR3 is built from 14 residues. Trimming cost V 4 bases and J 4 bases; bases outside gene matches: 5. DNA for the CDR3: TGTGCCAGCAGCTCGGGACAGGACCTCTATGGCTACACCTTC. Translated: CASSSGQDLYGYTF.

The chain has TRBV6-6 and TRBJ1-5; 9 bases are shared with TRBD1. The V and J ends lost 0 bases and 7 bases, in that order; junction bases with no gene match: 1. There are 14 residues in the CDR3. Germline V gene data show CDR1 as MNHNY and CDR2 as SVGAGI (reference sequence). The DNA for the CDR3 is TGTGCCAGCAGTTACTCGACAGGGGGGCAGCCCCAGCATTTT. Translated: CASSYSTGGQPQHF.

The CDR3 DNA reads TGTGCCAGCAGTGCGGGGGACTATGGCTACACCTTC. It codes for CASSAGDYGYTF. The chain uses TRBV27 and TRBJ1-2, with a weak D call TRBD1 (5 bases). Germline lookup yields CDR1 MNHEY and CDR2 SMNVEV (reference sequence). Trimming removed 5 bases from V and 3 bases from J, with 7 bases in between. The CDR3 totals 12 residues.

The gene calls are TRBV15 and TRBJ1-5; 8 bases map to TRBD1. The germline V gene has CDR1 LNHNV and CDR2 YYDKDF (reference sequence). The CDR3 has 14 amino acids. V shed 1 base and J 5 bases; nucleotides not matched to a gene: 1. DNA for the CDR3: TGTGCCACCAGCAGAGGGACAGGGTATCAGCCCCAGCATTTT. Amino acids: CATSRGTGYQPQHF.

The V call is TRBV11-3, the J call TRBJ1-1; a weak D match, TRBD1 (6 bases). The CDR3 is 15 residues long. Trimming shortened V by 1 base and J by 2 bases, and 11 bases separated the two germline ends. Germline CDR1 is SGHNT and CDR2 is YENEEA. For the CDR3, the DNA is TGTGCCAGCAGCTTAGGCAGGGGCGCTAACACTGAAGCTTTCTTT. Its translation: CASSLGRGANTEAFF.

The chain joins TRBV4-2 to TRBJ2-1, with D perhaps matching TRBD1 (5 bases). In germline, CDR1 is LGHNA, CDR2 YNFKEQ. This CDR3 comprises 17 residues. V was cut by 4 bases and J by 7 bases, with 23 bases left in between. CDR3 bases: TGTGCCAGCAGCCCCTGGGGCTACCTGGAGCGAACTAATGAGCAGTTCTTC. Its protein product is CASSPWGYLERTNEQFF.

CDR3 residues: CASSLRSSVPYGYTF. The CDR3 bases are TGTGCCAGCAGCTTAAGGAGCTCTGTGCCTTATGGCTACACCTTC. The chain has TRBV7-8 and TRBJ1-2, with D unresolved. This CDR3 is built from 15 residues. Germline CDR1 SGHVS, CDR2 FQNEAQ. The V and J ends lost 2 bases and 5 bases respectively, with 15 bases between them.

The chain carries TRBV6-5 and TRBJ1-6, with D hard to call. This CDR3 contains 14 residues. Per the germline V gene, CDR1 is MNHEY and CDR2 is SVGAGI. With 6 bases removed from V and 9 bases from J, the gap between germline ends came to 15 bases. The CDR3: CASSGVPPSSPLHF. Here the CDR3 DNA reads TGTGCCAGCAGCGGGGTGCCACCCTCTTCACCCCTCCACTTT.